This entry concerns a single T cell receptor beta chain. This clone was observed once. Its antigen is not yet known. No much larger clonotype is one base removed from it; base qualities were not supplied. These data belong to a study of OX40 agonist ivuxolimab in advanced cancers. For context, the study as a whole: Ivuxolimab was a fully human IgG2 agonistic monoclonal antibody targeting the costimulatory receptor OX40 (CD134). Intravenous ivuxolimab was administered to patients every 2 weeks at six dose levels: 0.01, 0.1, 0.3, 1.5, 3 and 10 mg/kg. Of the roughly 54 dose-escalation patients, hepatocellular carcinoma was present in approximately 20, melanoma in some 15, renal cell carcinoma in 9 and head and neck cancer in 9. In the dose-escalation cohort, approximately 83% of patients were male, and the mean age was roughly 60 years with a range of about 23 to 79. Patients were allowed to have had prior anti-PD-1, anti-PD-L1 or anti-CTLA-4 therapy, and around 43% of the dose-escalation patients had been treated with checkpoint inhibitors. Partial responses occurred in three dose-escalation patients, of whom one had hepatocellular carcinoma and two had cutaneous melanoma. The purpose of peripheral TCRbeta sequencing was to test whether ivuxolimab changed TCR sequence diversity and led to clonal T-cell expansion. The paper covers the monotherapy dose-escalation part of the phase I ivuxolimab trial, which included N ≈ 50 patients.

CDR1 and CDR2 are drawn from the germline V gene (reference sequence): SEHNR, FQNEAQ. The CDR3 numbers 14 residues from cysteine through phenylalanine. Only CDR3 DNA remains: 42 bases, in frame from the first base. The V end loses 1 base and the J end loses 4 bases, and a stretch of 7 bases separates them. Findings and caveats that apply to the study as a whole: Low levels of normalized T-cell clonal expansion were also seen in some patients who did not respond. Partial responders in the 0.1-3.0 mg/kg groups had among the lowest normalized peripheral clonal expansion, especially among CD8+ T cells. After ivuxolimab, expanded clones were on average more numerous among CD8+ T cells than among CD4+ T cells. At doses of 0.1 to 3.0 mg/kg, clonal expansion of both CD4+ and CD8+ T cells in blood was seen between baseline and week 6. The antigen specificity of the clonally expanded peripheral T cells was not determined.

Genomic DNA was extracted from sorted cells for sequencing of the TCRbeta CDR3 region. The immunoSEQ Assay was used to sequence the TCRbeta CDR3 regions. Drawn from immuneACCESS, this table holds only the in-frame rearrangements with V and J called that TCRdb kept. Clones are partly lost; checked studies trace under half to an unresolved V gene and leave the rest unexplained. The sample records about 99,000 clones, about 96% of which are singletons. Approximately 2% of the sample is in the top ten clones. Patients with a history of autoimmune disease or receiving systemic immunosuppression were excluded from the trial. Peripheral blood for TCR sequencing was collected from all dose cohorts at baseline, on cycle 4 day 1, and on cycle 7 day 1. Samples came from an open-label, multicenter, first-in-human phase I dose-escalation trial of ivuxolimab. Adults with locally advanced or metastatic melanoma, renal cell carcinoma, hepatocellular carcinoma or head and neck squamous cell carcinoma were enrolled in the trial. Before TCR sequencing, CD4+ T cells and CD8+ T cells were sorted from peripheral blood as separate populations.

The chain was built from TRBV7-9 and TRBJ1-4, with no confident D gene call. This receptor was obtained from an adult with an advanced solid tumor such as melanoma, head and neck, liver or kidney cancer. This specimen was CD4+ or CD8+ T cells sorted from blood, taken in a trial of the OX40 agonist ivuxolimab. The nucleotide sequence reads as follows: TGTGCCAGCAGCTTAGTCCTAAGTAATGAAAAACTGTTTTTT. Translated, it gives CASSLVLSNEKLFF.